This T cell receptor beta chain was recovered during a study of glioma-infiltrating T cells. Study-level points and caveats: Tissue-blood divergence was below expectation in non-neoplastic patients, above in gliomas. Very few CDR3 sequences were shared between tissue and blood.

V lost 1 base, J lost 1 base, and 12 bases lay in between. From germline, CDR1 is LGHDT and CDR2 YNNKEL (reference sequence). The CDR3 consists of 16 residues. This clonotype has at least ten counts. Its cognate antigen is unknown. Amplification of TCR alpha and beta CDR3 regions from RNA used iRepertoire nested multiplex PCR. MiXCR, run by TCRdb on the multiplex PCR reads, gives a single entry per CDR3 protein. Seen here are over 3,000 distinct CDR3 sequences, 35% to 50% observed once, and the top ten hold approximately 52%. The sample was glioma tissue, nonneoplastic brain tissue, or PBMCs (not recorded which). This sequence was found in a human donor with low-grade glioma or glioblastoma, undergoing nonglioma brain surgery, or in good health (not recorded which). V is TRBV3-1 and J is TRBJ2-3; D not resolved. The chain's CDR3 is CASSQGSGRGTDTQYF. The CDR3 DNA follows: TGTGCCAGCAGCCAAGGATCCGGACGAGGCACAGATACGCAGTATTTT.